This TCR beta chain was identified in a study of T cells in Graves' hyperthyroidism and ophthalmopathy. General observations from the study: Model output signaled ophthalmopathy a median around 5.9 months ahead of onset. The authors' 13 V-J model separated ophthalmopathy from stable hyperthyroidism. In the blood, most expanded thyroid clonotypes above 0.001 appeared as well.

Amplified TCR beta CDR3 regions derived from RNA transcripts. First-round RT-PCR targeting the TCR CDR3 was performed with the HTBI primer set. TCRdb independently ran MiXCR on the multiplex PCR reads; one entry per CDR3 protein. The sample yields 550,000 to 700,000 distinct CDR3 sequences, 40% to 55% seen once. This clonotype was counted many times. Antigen specificity is unknown. CDR1 is SGHRS and CDR2 is YFSETQ in the germline V gene. Trimming left V 1 base short and J 0 bases short, with 5 bases between. The CDR3 loop spans 15 amino acids. Sequencing input: peripheral blood or thyroid tissue (not recorded which). The sequence was collected from an adult woman with Graves' disease, either hyperthyroidism or ophthalmopathy (not recorded which). V gene TRBV5-1 combines with J gene TRBJ2-6; D not certain. The CDR3 spells CASSLLRSGANVLTF. In nucleotides, the CDR3 is TGCGCCAGCAGCTTGTTGCGCTCTGGGGCCAACGTCCTGACTTTC.